This T cell receptor beta chain comes out of a study of CD8 T cells in Susac syndrome. Study-level results: It was acknowledged in the study that its TCR sequencing and HLA analysis involved a relatively small number of individuals.

The V and J ends lost 6 bases and 5 bases, in that order; junction bases with no gene match: 10. CDR1 is MGHDK, CDR2 SYGVNS, per germline. This CDR3 region has 15 residues. A word on this clonotype: Its cognate antigen is unknown.

cDNA came from around 0.5 to 1 ug RNA primed by random hexamers. immunoSEQ multiplex PCR amplified TCR beta CDR3 across 54 Vbeta, 13 Jbeta. TCRdb reanalysed the immunoSEQ multiplex PCR reads using MiXCR and keeps one entry per CDR3 protein. The data contain roughly 130,000 distinct CDR3 sequences, roughly 96% of them singletons. Controls were healthy donors (matched for age and sex). The chain uses TRBV25-1 and TRBJ2-7; 10 nucleotides line up with TRBD1. Sequencing was performed on CD4+ T cells from PBMCs. This clonotype was sampled from a human donor in good health. The CDR3 DNA reads TGTGCCAGCAGCCTACCCGCGACAGGGGGCAACGAGCAGTACTTC. It specifies CASSLPATGGNEQYF.